These 28 T cell receptor beta chains were sequenced from one sample in a study of shared clonotypes between healthy human individuals. Naive CD8 cells were CD45RO-negative, positively selected for CCR7, excluding terminally differentiated effector memory CD45RA+ cells. This table comes from immunoSEQ multiplex PCR, and its TCRdb copy is limited to in-frame clones, with some not included. This sample yields millions of clones, of which approximately 94% are seen a single time; more than 1.5% belongs to the top ten. The specimen was naive CD8+ T cells from PBMCs. The receptors come from a man younger than 35 in good health. Some clones in this sample may be carry-over from other donors' samples.

This sequence joins TRBV6-5 and TRBJ2-1; 7 bases align to TRBD1. Germline lookup yields CDR1 MNHEY and CDR2 SVGAGI. The junction had 8 bases not matched to a gene; V was cut back by 6 bases and J by 3 bases. The CDR3 extends over 15 amino acids. The CDR3 DNA reads TGTGCCAGCAGGACAGGGCGAATGGGCTACAATGAGCAGTTCTTC. Translating gives CASRTGRMGYNEQFF.

This chain uses TRBV18 with TRBJ1-4, with D perhaps TRBD1 (5 bases). Trimming removed 3 bases from V and 3 bases from J, with 17 bases in between. Germline values: CDR1 KGHSH, CDR2 LQKENI. This CDR3 has 17 residues. This CDR3 is CASSPQGGSHPNEKLFF. The CDR3, as DNA: TGTGCCAGCTCACCGCAGGGTGGGAGTCACCCTAATGAAAAACTGTTTTTT.

This clone was detected only a few times. V gene TRBV27 combines with J gene TRBJ2-2; no reliable D call. The CDR3 contains 15 residues. Germline CDR1 and CDR2: MNHEY and SMNVEV (reference sequence). With 6 bases removed from V and 3 bases from J, the gap between germline ends came to 14 bases. CDR3 coding DNA: TGTGCCAGCAGCCTACTAAGGGCCTACACCGGGGAGCTGTTTTTT. This sequence encodes CASSLLRAYTGELFF.

This sequence joins TRBV9 and TRBJ2-7; the D gene is possibly TRBD1 (5 bases). The germline CDR1 and CDR2 sequences are SGDLS and YYNGEE. With 4 bases removed from V and 0 bases from J, the gap between germline ends came to 11 bases. The CDR3 sequence is 14 residues long. The CDR3 DNA sequence: TGTGCCAGCAGCCCCCTGCAGGGCTCCTACGAGCAGTACTTC. Protein: CASSPLQGSYEQYF. Supplemented by reference TRBV9 and TRBJ2-7, the full variable domain reads DSGVTQTPKHLITATGQRVTLRCSPRSGDLSVYWYQQSLDQGLQFLIQYYNGEERAKGNILERFSAQQFPDLHSELNLSSLELGDSALYFCASSPLQGSYEQYFGPGTRLTVT.

With regard to this clone: This sample also contains other DNA sequences that code for the same CDR3. J is TRBJ2-7 and V is TRBV6-5; 9 bases are shared with TRBD1. With V trimmed by 6 bases and J by 2 bases, 2 bases remained unmatched. The germline V gene has CDR1 MNHEY and CDR2 SVGAGI. The CDR3 sequence is 13 residues long. CDR3 amino acids: CASRRDRAYEQYF. For the CDR3, the DNA is TGTGCCAGCAGGCGGGACAGGGCCTACGAGCAGTACTTC.

The chain recombines TRBV9 with TRBJ2-7; TRBD2 aligns across 10 bases. V lost 0 bases, J lost 2 bases, and 2 bases stayed unmatched. The CDR3 contains 15 residues. Germline loops: CDR1 SGDLS, CDR2 YYNGEE. Here the CDR3 reads CASSVATSGTYEQYF. CDR3 in DNA: TGTGCCAGCAGCGTAGCAACTAGCGGGACCTACGAGCAGTACTTC.

The CDR3 bases are TGTGCCAGCAGCTTAGAGGCAAACTCCTACGAGCAGTACTTC. This codes for CASSLEANSYEQYF. The chain is built from TRBV7-6 and TRBJ2-7, with D uncertain. CDR1 is SGHVS, CDR2 FNYEAQ, per germline. This CDR3 has 14 amino acids. Trimming stripped 1 base from V and 0 bases from J, with 7 bases between. Complete variable domain (other parts from reference TRBV7-6 and TRBJ2-7): GAGVSQSPRYKVTKRGQDVALRCDPISGHVSLYWYRQALGQGPEFLTYFNYEAQQDKSGLPNDRFSAERPEGSISTLTIQRTEQRDSAMYRCASSLEANSYEQYFGPGTRLTVT.

The chain combines TRBV5-6 with TRBJ1-1; D not resolved. Germline values: CDR1 SGHDT, CDR2 YYEEEE. The CDR3 is 13 amino acids. V was shortened by 3 bases and J by 6 bases, with 12 bases between the two germline ends. CDR3: CASSSGSSSEAFF. In DNA form, the CDR3 reads TGTGCCAGCAGCTCCGGATCGTCCTCTGAAGCTTTCTTT.

The V gene is TRBV28, the J gene TRBJ2-7, with unresolved D. There are 16 residues in the CDR3. Deletions cut 10 bases from V and 2 bases from J, with 24 bases between. CDR1 is MDHEN and CDR2 is SYDVKM in the germline V gene. This CDR3 is CATTKGRYYAPYEQYF. The CDR3 DNA sequence: TGTGCCACCACAAAGGGCCGTTATTATGCTCCCTACGAGCAGTACTTC. The full variable domain, rest sourced from reference TRBV28 and TRBJ2-7, is DVKVTQSSRYLVKRTGEKVFLECVQDMDHENMFWYRQDPGLGLRLIYFSYDVKMKEKGDIPEGYSVSREKKERFSLILESASTNQTSMYLCATTKGRYYAPYEQYFGPGTRLTVT.

The genes are TRBV5-4 and TRBJ2-5; D is unclear. The germline V and J ends were trimmed by 4 bases and 5 bases, with 12 bases remaining between them. CDR3 length equals 13 residues. From germline, CDR1 is SGHNT and CDR2 YYREEE (reference sequence). The CDR3 sequence: CASSDPGSETQYF. CDR3 nucleotide sequence: TGTGCCAGCAGCGATCCAGGAAGCGAGACCCAGTACTTC.

Here the CDR3 reads CSVAGGLAKYNEQFF. The CDR3 region has the DNA TGCAGCGTTGCAGGGGGACTAGCGAAATACAATGAGCAGTTCTTC. V and J are TRBV29-1 and TRBJ2-1, with 10 bases identical to TRBD2. Germline CDR1 reads SQVTM; CDR2 reads ANQGSEA. This CDR3 is built from 15 residues. V was clipped by 4 bases and J by 4 bases; unmatched bases: 7.

This clone was observed a single time. The genes are TRBV27 and TRBJ2-2; a possible D gene is TRBD2 (6 bases). This CDR3 has 15 residues. CDR1 is MNHEY, CDR2 SMNVEV, per germline (reference sequence). V gave up 5 bases and J gave up 5 bases, with 15 bases separating them. In DNA form, the CDR3 reads TGTGCCAGCAGTCCTGGGCGGGGCGGGACCGGGGAGCTGTTTTTT. This sequence encodes CASSPGRGGTGELFF.

This chain connects TRBV27 to TRBJ2-7; the match to TRBD1 covers 9 bases. With 4 bases clipped from V and 5 bases from J, the junction kept 12 bases outside the gene matches. Per germline, CDR1 MNHEY and CDR2 SMNVEV (reference sequence). The CDR3 is 16 residues long. The CDR3 is CASSWGPGQGSNEQYF. The CDR3 nucleotides read TGTGCCAGCAGTTGGGGACCGGGACAGGGATCGAACGAGCAGTACTTC.

The chain recombines TRBV19 with TRBJ2-2; a weak D match, TRBD1 (6 bases). Trimming cost V 9 bases and J 1 base, with 15 bases left between them. Germline-derived CDR1 and CDR2 are LNHDA and SQIVND (reference sequence). The CDR3 runs to 15 residues. DNA of the CDR3: TGTGCCAGCTTTCCGGGACACCTGAACACCGGGGAGCTGTTTTTT. Protein: CASFPGHLNTGELFF.

The chain has TRBV9 and TRBJ2-3; D is unclear. This CDR3 spans 16 amino acids. The germline V gene has CDR1 SGDLS and CDR2 YYNGEE. Trimming stripped 7 bases from V and 0 bases from J, with 18 bases between. CDR3 protein: CASGIGNSPSTDTQYF. CDR3 nucleotides: TGTGCCAGCGGCATAGGGAATTCACCGAGCACAGATACGCAGTATTTT.

This clone was counted once. V is TRBV19 and J is TRBJ1-1, with D maybe TRBD1 (5 bases). The CDR3 is 13 amino acids. Germline V gene lookup returns CDR1 LNHDA and CDR2 SQIVND (reference sequence). V lost 9 bases and J lost 1, with 12 bases in between. The CDR3 protein is CASRGAWNTEAFF. CDR3 nucleotide sequence: TGTGCCAGCCGCGGGGCCTGGAACACTGAAGCTTTCTTT.

V gene TRBV6-5 combines with J gene TRBJ1-1; no firm D call. The CDR3 is made up of 13 amino acids. CDR1 is MNHEY, CDR2 SVGAGI, per germline. Trimming left V 5 bases short and J 1 base short, with 8 bases between. The CDR3 protein is CASSTYRNTEAFF. CDR3 nucleotides: TGTGCCAGCAGTACTTACAGGAACACTGAAGCTTTCTTT.

This chain uses TRBV27 with TRBJ2-7, with 8 bases that match TRBD1. Germline V CDR1 and CDR2: MNHEY, SMNVEV (reference sequence). The CDR3 is 15 residues long. Trimming cost V 4 bases and J 0 bases; bases outside gene matches: 5. CDR3 residues: CASSSSGTGSYEQYF. DNA for the CDR3: TGTGCCAGCAGTTCCTCCGGGACAGGCTCCTACGAGCAGTACTTC.

The rearrangement joins TRBV13 to TRBJ2-7; TRBD1 aligns across 8 bases. This CDR3 comprises 20 residues. The V gene's germline CDR1 is PRHDT and CDR2 FYEKMQ (reference sequence). J lost 6 bases, V lost 5 bases, and 27 bases had no gene match. CDR3 residues: CASSPTKGTGGYQWGGEQYF. DNA of the CDR3: TGTGCCAGCAGCCCCACTAAGGGTACAGGGGGGTACCAATGGGGCGGCGAGCAGTACTTC.

The chain combines TRBV2 with TRBJ2-7; TRBD1 matches at 8 bases. The germline CDR1 and CDR2 sequences are SNHLY and FYNNEI. This CDR3 is 14 amino acids long. The V segment lost 8 bases and the J segment 4 bases; nucleotides outside the gene matches: 10. DNA for the CDR3: TGTGCCAGCCATCATCGGACAGGGCCATACGAGCAGTACTTC. This gives the protein CASHHRTGPYEQYF. Looking up the rest from reference TRBV2 and TRBJ2-7 gives the full variable domain: EPEVTQTPSHQVTQMGQEVILRCVPISNHLYFYWYRQILGQKVEFLVSFYNNEISEKSEIFDDQFSVERPDGSNFTLKIRSTKLEDSAMYFCASHHRTGPYEQYFGPGTRLTVT.

This chain joins TRBV28 and TRBJ2-7, with D possibly matching TRBD2 (5 bases). Germline CDR1 reads MDHEN; CDR2 reads SYDVKM. V was shortened by 3 bases and J by 4 bases, with 16 bases between the two germline ends. The CDR3 contains 15 residues. In DNA form, the CDR3 reads TGTGCCAGCAGTTTCGGGGTACCCGTGGAGTACGAGCAGTACTTC. Encoded protein: CASSFGVPVEYEQYF.

To note about this clone: The same CDR3 can be traced to other DNA sequences in this sample. V usage is TRBV9 and J usage is TRBJ2-5, with 7 bases identical to TRBD2. Germline values: CDR1 SGDLS, CDR2 YYNGEE. V lost 0 bases to trimming and J lost 4 bases; unmatched junction nucleotides: 3. The CDR3 loop spans 14 amino acids. For the CDR3, the DNA is TGTGCCAGCAGCGTAGAGGGAGGGACAGAGACCCAGTACTTC. Protein: CASSVEGGTETQYF.

This clone was found a few times. This specimen includes other DNA sequences encoding the same CDR3. The chain has TRBV27 and TRBJ2-7; unclear D gene. The CDR3 has 11 residues. Trimming pared 4 bases from V and 2 bases from J, leaving 3 bases between. CDR1 is MNHEY and CDR2 is SMNVEV in the germline V gene (reference sequence). In DNA form, the CDR3 reads TGTGCCAGCAGTTCCACCTACGAGCAGTACTTC. Its protein product is CASSSTYEQYF.

This clone showed up just a few times. Other DNA sequences in the same sample also yield this CDR3. The chain joins TRBV9 to TRBJ1-3; 8 bases match TRBD1. This CDR3 comprises 14 residues. The trim removed 4 bases at V and 2 bases at J, leaving 2 bases unmatched. Germline V gene data show CDR1 as SGDLS and CDR2 as YYNGEE. CDR3 DNA sequence: TGTGCCAGCAGCCCGACAGGGGCTGGAAACACCATATATTTT. It specifies CASSPTGAGNTIYF.

The rearrangement joins TRBV9 to TRBJ2-7, with a tentative D call TRBD1 (6 bases). Germline V lookup: CDR1 SGDLS, CDR2 YYNGEE. The CDR3 contains 16 residues. The ends were cut back, 0 bases at V and 5 bases at J, with 18 bases in the middle. CDR3 region: CASSVVLGALLHEQYF. CDR3 DNA sequence: TGTGCCAGCAGCGTAGTGTTGGGGGCCTTATTACACGAGCAGTACTTC.

The chain joins TRBV27 to TRBJ1-4, with D unclear. Germline V gene lookup returns CDR1 MNHEY and CDR2 SMNVEV (reference sequence). The CDR3 contains 14 residues. V lost 3 bases and J 8 bases, leaving 13 bases between the germline ends. The CDR3, as DNA: TGTGCCAGCAGTTTGCGGAATAAGATGGAAAAACTGTTTTTT. It encodes CASSLRNKMEKLFF.

The V gene is TRBV7-9, the J gene TRBJ2-7, with D perhaps TRBD2 (7 bases). Germline lookup yields CDR1 SEHNR and CDR2 FQNEAQ (reference sequence). Trimming removed 3 bases from V and 4 bases from J, with 19 bases in between. The CDR3 sequence is 16 residues long. The CDR3 sequence is CASSFRDRGEGYEQYF. The CDR3 DNA reads as TGTGCCAGCAGCTTCCGGGATAGGGGGGAGGGGTACGAGCAGTACTTC. Full variable domain (missing parts from reference TRBV7-9 and TRBJ2-7): DTGVSQNPRHKITKRGQNVTFRCDPISEHNRLYWYRQTLGQGPEFLTYFQNEAQLEKSRLLSDRFSAERPKGSFSTLEIQRTEQGDSAMYLCASSFRDRGEGYEQYFGPGTRLTVT.

The rearrangement joins TRBV11-2 to TRBJ1-2; D remains ambiguous. V shed 1 base and J shed 7 bases, with 10 bases lying between them. This CDR3 comprises 13 residues. Germline V gene lookup returns CDR1 SGHAT and CDR2 FQNNGV. The CDR3 loop reads CASSLGPGLGYTF. The DNA for the CDR3 is TGTGCCAGCAGCTTAGGACCCGGACTTGGCTACACCTTC.